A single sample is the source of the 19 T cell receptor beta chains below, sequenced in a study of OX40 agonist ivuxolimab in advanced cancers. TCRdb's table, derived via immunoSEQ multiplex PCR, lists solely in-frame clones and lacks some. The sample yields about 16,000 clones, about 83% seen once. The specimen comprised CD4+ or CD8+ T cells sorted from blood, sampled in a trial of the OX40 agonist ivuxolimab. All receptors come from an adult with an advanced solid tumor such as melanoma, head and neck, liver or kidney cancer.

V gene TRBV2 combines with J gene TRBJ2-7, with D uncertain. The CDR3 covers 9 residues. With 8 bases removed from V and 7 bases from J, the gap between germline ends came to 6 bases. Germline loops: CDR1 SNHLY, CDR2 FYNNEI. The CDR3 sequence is CASGWEQYF. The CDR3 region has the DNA TGTGCCAGCGGGTGGGAGCAGTACTTC.

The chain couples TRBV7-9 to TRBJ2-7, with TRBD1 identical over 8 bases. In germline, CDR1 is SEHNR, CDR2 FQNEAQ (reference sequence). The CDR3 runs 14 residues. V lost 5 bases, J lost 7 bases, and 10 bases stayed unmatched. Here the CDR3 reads CASSHRDRTMEQYF. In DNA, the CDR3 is TGTGCCAGCAGCCACAGGGACAGGACGATGGAGCAGTACTTC.

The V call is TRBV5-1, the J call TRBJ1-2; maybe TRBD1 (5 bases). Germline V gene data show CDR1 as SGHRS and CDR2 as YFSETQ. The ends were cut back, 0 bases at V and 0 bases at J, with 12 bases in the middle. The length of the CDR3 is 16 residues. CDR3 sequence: CASSLADGAANYGYTF. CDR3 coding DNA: TGCGCCAGCAGCTTGGCCGACGGGGCGGCTAACTATGGCTACACCTTC.

CDR3 amino acids: CASSDGTGVTGELFF. CDR3 sequence (DNA): TGTGCCAGCAGTGACGGGACAGGGGTGACCGGGGAGCTGTTTTTT. The rearrangement links TRBV6-4 to TRBJ2-2; 10 bases match TRBD1. Per the germline V gene, CDR1 is MRHNA and CDR2 is SNTAGT. This CDR3 is built from 15 residues. The ends lost 2 bases at V and 5 bases at J; junction bases unmatched: 2.

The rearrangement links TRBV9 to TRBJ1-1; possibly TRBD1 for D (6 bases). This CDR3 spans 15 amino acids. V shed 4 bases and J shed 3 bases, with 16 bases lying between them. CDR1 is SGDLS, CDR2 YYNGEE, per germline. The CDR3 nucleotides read TGTGCCAGCAGCTCCCGCAGGGGCTTGGACACTGAAGCTTTCTTT. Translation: CASSSRRGLDTEAFF.

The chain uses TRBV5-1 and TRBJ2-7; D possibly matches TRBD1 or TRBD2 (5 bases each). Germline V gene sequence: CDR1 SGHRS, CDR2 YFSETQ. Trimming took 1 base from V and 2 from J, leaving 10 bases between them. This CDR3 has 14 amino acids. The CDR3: CASSLTWGPYEQYF. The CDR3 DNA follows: TGCGCCAGCAGCTTGACGTGGGGACCCTACGAGCAGTACTTC.

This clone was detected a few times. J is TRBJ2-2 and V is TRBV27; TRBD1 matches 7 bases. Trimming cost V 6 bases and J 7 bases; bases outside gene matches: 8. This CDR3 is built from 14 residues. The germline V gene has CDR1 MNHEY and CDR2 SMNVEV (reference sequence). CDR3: CASSPRGPGGELFF. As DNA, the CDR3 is TGTGCCAGCAGCCCAAGGGGGCCGGGCGGGGAGCTGTTTTTT.

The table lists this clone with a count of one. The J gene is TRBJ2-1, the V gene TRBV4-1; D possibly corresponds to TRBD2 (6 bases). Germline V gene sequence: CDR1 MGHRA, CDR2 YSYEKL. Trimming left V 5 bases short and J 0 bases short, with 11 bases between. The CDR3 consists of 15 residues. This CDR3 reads CASSALASSYNEQFF. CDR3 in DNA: TGCGCCAGCAGCGCCCTAGCGAGCTCCTACAATGAGCAGTTCTTC.

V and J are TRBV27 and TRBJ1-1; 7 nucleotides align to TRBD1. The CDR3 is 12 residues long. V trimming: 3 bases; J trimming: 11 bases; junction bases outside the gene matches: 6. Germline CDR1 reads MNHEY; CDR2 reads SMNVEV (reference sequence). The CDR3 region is CASSFSGGYAFF. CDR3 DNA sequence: TGTGCCAGCAGTTTCTCAGGGGGATATGCTTTCTTT.

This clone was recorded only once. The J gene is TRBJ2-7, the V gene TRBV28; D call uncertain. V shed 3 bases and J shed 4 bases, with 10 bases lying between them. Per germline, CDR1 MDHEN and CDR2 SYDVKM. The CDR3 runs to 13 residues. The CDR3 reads CASSFSLSYEQYF. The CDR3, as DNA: TGTGCCAGCAGTTTTAGCCTCAGTTACGAGCAGTACTTC.

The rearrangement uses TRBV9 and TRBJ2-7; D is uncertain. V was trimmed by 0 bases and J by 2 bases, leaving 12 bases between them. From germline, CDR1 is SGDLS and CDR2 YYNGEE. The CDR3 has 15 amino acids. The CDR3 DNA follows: TGTGCCAGCAGCGTAGAGGCAGGCCTCACCTACGAGCAGTACTTC. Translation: CASSVEAGLTYEQYF. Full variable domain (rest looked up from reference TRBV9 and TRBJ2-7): DSGVTQTPKHLITATGQRVTLRCSPRSGDLSVYWYQQSLDQGLQFLIQYYNGEERAKGNILERFSAQQFPDLHSELNLSSLELGDSALYFCASSVEAGLTYEQYFGPGTRLTVT.

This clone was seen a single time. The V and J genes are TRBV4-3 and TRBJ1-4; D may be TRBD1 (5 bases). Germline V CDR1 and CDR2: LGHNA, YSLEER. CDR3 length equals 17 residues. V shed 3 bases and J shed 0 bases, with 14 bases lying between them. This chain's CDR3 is CASSHSGLGATNEKLFF. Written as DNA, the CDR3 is TGCGCCAGCAGCCACTCAGGGTTGGGTGCAACTAATGAAAAACTGTTTTTT.

Here the CDR3 DNA reads TGTGCCAGCAGTTTATCGGTGACAGGGGCTAATTCACCCCTCCACTTT. Its translation: CASSLSVTGANSPLHF. V usage is TRBV27 and J usage is TRBJ1-6; TRBD1 aligns across 8 bases. Germline CDR1 and CDR2: MNHEY and SMNVEV (reference sequence). The CDR3 runs 16 residues. V dropped 0 bases and J dropped 6; count of bases not matched to a gene: 4.

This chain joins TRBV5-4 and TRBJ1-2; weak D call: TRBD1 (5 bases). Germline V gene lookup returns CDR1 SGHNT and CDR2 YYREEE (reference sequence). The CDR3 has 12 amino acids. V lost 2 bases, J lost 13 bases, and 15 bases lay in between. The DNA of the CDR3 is TGTGCCAGCAGCTTCGAGGGACCTCTCCCCACCTTC. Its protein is CASSFEGPLPTF.

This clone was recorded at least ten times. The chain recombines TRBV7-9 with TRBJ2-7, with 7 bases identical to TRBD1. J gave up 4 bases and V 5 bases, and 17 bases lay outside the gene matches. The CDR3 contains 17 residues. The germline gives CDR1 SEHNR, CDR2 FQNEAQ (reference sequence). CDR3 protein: CASSEFESPGTEYEQYF. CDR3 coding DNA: TGTGCCAGCAGCGAGTTCGAAAGCCCCGGGACAGAATACGAGCAGTACTTC.

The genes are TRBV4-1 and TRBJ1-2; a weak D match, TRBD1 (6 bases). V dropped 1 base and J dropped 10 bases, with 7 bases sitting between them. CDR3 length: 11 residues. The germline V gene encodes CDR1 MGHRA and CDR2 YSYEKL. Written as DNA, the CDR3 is TGCGCCAGCAGCCAAGGGACAGTCTACACCTTC. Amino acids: CASSQGTVYTF.

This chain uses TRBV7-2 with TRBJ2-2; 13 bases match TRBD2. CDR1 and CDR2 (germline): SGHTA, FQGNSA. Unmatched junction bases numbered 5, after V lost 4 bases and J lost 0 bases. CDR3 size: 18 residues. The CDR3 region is CASSSGLAGVTNTGELFF. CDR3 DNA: TGTGCCAGCAGCTCTGGACTAGCGGGGGTGACGAACACCGGGGAGCTGTTTTTT. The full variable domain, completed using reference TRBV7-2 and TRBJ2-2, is GAGVSQSPSNKVTEKGKDVELRCDPISGHTALYWYRQSLGQGLEFLIYFQGNSAPDKSGLPSDRFSAERTGGSVSTLTIQRTQQEDSAVYLCASSSGLAGVTNTGELFFGEGSRLTVL.

CDR3 in amino acids: CASSQDRGLAGRTGELFF. The CDR3 bases are TGCGCCAGCAGCCAAGATAGGGGACTAGCGGGACGTACCGGGGAGCTGTTTTTT. This chain joins TRBV4-3 and TRBJ2-2; 13 bases align to TRBD2. V trimming: 0 bases; J trimming: 5 bases; junction bases outside the gene matches: 6. Germline CDR1 reads LGHNA; CDR2 reads YSLEER. This CDR3 is built from 18 residues.

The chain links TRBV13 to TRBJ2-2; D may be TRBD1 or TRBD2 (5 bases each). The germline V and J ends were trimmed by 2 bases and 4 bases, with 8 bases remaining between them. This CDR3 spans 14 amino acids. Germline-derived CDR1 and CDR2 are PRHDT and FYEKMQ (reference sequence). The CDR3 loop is CASSLFGGTGELFF. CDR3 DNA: TGTGCCAGCAGCTTATTTGGGGGCACCGGGGAGCTGTTTTTT.